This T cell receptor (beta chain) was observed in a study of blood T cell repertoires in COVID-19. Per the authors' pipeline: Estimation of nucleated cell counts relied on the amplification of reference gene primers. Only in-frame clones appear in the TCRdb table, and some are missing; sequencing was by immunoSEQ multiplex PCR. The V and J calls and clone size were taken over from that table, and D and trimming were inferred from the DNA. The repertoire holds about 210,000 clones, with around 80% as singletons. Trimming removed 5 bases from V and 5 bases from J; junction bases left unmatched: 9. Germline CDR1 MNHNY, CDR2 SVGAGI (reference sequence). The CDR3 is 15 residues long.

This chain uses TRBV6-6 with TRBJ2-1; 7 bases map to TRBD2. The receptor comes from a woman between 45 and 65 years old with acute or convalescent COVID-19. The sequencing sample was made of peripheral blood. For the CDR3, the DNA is TGTGCCAGCAGTCTTGGGCTAGCGGCTCACAATGAGCAGTTCTTC. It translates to CASSLGLAAHNEQFF.